The present T cell receptor beta chain was sequenced within a study of T cell repertoires in cytomegalovirus infection. Study-level background: It can be stated that public TCR beta signatures indicated CMV infection as well as a matching HLA type.

Ten or more counts support this clonotype. Its specificity is unknown. In TCRdb, the reads were re-called with MiXCR into one record per CDR3 protein. The table has 250,000 or so distinct CDR3 sequences, 17% seen once. Overall study findings and caveats: Cumulative frequency of public TCR beta families picked out carriers of CMV plus the relevant HLA. Clonotype analysis showed dominance of the ex vivo response by HLA-C-restricted CMV-specific TCR beta clonotypes.

The receptor comes from a human donor in good health (CMV status not recorded). Some clones in this sample may be carry-over from other donors' samples. Sequenced input: CD8+ T cells from PBMCs.

The CDR3 nucleotides are TGCAGTGATAGGCCTGGGACAGGGCTACAAAACATTCAGTACTTC. Translated, it gives CSDRPGTGLQNIQYF. This chain connects TRBV20-1 to TRBJ2-4; 9 nucleotides agree with TRBD1. V trimming: 7 bases; J trimming: 5 bases; junction bases outside the gene matches: 12. Germline-derived CDR1 and CDR2 are DFQATT and SNEGSKA (reference sequence). The CDR3 has 15 amino acids.